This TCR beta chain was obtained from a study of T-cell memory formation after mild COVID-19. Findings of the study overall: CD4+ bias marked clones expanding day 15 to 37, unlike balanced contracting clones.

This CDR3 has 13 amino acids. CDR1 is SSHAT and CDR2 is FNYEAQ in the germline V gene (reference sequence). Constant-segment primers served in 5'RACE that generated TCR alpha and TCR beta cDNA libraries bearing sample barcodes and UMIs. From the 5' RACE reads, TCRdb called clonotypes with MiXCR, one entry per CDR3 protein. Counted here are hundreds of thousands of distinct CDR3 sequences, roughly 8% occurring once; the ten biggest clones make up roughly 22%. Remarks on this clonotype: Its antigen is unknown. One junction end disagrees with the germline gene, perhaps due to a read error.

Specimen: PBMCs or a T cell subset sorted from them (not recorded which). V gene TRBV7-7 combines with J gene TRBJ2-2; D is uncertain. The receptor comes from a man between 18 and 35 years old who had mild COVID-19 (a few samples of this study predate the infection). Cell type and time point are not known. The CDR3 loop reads CASSSMNTGELFF. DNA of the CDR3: TGTGCTAGCAGCTCGATGAACACCGGGGAGCTGTTTTTT.